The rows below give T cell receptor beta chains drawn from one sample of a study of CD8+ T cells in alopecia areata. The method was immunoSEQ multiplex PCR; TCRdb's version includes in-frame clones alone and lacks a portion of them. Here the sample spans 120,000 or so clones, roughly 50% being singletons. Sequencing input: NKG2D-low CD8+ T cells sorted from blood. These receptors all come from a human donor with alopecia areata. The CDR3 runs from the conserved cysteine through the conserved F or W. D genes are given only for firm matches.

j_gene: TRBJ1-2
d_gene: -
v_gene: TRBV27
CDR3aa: CASSLRGTAWGYTF

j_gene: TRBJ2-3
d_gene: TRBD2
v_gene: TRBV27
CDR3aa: CASIKLAGGITDTQYF

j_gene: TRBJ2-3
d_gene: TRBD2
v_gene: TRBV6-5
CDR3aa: CASSSSGGPGQYF

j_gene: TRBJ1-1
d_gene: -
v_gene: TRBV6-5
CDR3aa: CASSFMGEAFF

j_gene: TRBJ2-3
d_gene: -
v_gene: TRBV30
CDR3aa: CAWNEGDSDTQYF

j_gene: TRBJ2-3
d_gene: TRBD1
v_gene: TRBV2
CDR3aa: CASRDRFAGTQYF

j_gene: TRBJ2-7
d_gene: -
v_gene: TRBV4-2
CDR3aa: CASSDRGSSYEQYF

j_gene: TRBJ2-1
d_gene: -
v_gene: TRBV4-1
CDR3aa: CASSHGVYNEQFF

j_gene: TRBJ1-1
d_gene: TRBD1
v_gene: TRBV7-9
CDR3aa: CASSGGQVHLEAFF

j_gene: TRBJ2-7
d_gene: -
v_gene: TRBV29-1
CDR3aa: CSVSQEVSYEQYF

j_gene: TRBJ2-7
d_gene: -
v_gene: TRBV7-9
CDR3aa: CASSGQAGREQYF

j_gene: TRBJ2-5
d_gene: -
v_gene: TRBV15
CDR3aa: CATSRYDADSQETQYF

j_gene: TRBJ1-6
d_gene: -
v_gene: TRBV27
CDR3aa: CASSLRGSSPLHF

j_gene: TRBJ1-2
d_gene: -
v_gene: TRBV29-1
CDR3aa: CSVGGYTF

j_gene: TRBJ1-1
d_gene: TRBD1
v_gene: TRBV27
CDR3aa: CASSPGQGFTEAFF

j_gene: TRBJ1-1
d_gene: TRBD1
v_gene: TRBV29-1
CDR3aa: CSVQLTGTTEAFF

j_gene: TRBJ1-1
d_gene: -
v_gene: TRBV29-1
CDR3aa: CSVEGAGLEAFF

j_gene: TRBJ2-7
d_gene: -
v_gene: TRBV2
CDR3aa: CASSETGSYEQYF

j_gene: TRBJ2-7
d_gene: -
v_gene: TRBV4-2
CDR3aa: CASSQGVGAPVYEQYF

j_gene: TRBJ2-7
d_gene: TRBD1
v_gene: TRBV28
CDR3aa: CASTPGDRAAYEQYF

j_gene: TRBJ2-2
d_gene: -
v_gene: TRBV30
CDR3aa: CAWAPVDGSTGELFF

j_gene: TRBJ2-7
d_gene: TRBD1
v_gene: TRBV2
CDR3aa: CASSPPGTGLNEQYF